This TCR beta chain was recorded in a study of T cells after yellow fever vaccination (dated by TCRdb to the late 2010s). With regard to the full study: Libraries from fractions with low cell numbers were prepared with the SMART-Seq v4 Ultra Low Input RNA kit. Two healthy male donors, one aged 18 to 30 and one aged 30 to 40 years, were included in the cohort. Blood samples were taken at several timepoints before and after primary and secondary immunization, and bulk PBMC replicates and cell subsets were isolated. Bulk TCR alpha and beta repertoires were sequenced longitudinally to track T-cell clones before and after primary and booster YFV17D yellow fever vaccination.

The sample's treatment or condition label, in plain terms: live attenuated yellow fever vaccine strain. PBMCs were isolated from peripheral blood using a standard Ficoll-Paque protocol. CD4 and CD8 T-cell fractions were isolated with Dynabeads CD4 and CD8 positive selection kits. TriZol was used to extract RNA from bulk PBMCs, from CD4 and CD8 fractions, and from dextramer-positive and dextramer-negative fractions. To note about this clonotype: The specificity of this receptor is unknown. No base-level quality is on record; no much larger clone is a single base apart.

What the study reported, not specific to this receptor: The secondary T-cell response was found to be weaker but faster than the primary response, with a peak reached on day 5 rather than on day 15. After the booster, most clones that had expanded after primary vaccination were detected again (around 97% of CD4 and around nine tenths of CD8), suggesting broad maintenance of memory. A small fraction of clonotypes appeared in both the CD4 and CD8 compartments, likely as a result of convergent recombination. Because only a couple of donors were included in the study, the extent to which the findings can be generalized is limited. FACS-sorted repertoires could contain abundant contaminating clonotypes from the bulk population, so computational filtering was required.

The data were produced on an Illumina NovaSeq 6000. TCR cDNA was made using 5'RACE template switching, a step that added a universal primer site and unique molecular identifiers. Priming of cDNA synthesis was performed from both the TCR alpha and TCR beta constant segments. Library amplification involved two PCR steps, and the second step added sample barcodes and sequencing adapters. Libraries were sequenced on Illumina HiSeq 2500 (2x100 bp) or NovaSeq (2x150 bp). In the authors' own workflow: MIGEC handled demultiplexing of reads and collapsing into UMI consensus sequences, while MiXCR performed V(D)J alignment. Using edgeR on replicate PBMC samples, clonotypes were called vaccine-responding if FDR was below 0.01 and the log2 fold change was above 5 up to day 15. CD4 or CD8 identity was assigned to each bulk clonotype according to whether the clonotype was present at higher abundance in the sequenced CD4 repertoire or the sequenced CD8 repertoire. TCRdb itself trimmed the public reads at Q25 with fastp, ran MiXCR and retained productive beta chains. Every distinct CDR3 protein forms one entry, paired with its most common genes and DNA. TCRdb, not the authors, supplied the V and J calls. Counted in this sample were some 320,000 distinct CDR3 sequences; approximately 8% of them appeared once. The top ten hold about 3.7% of the sample.

From a lookup of the germline V gene, CDR1 and CDR2 are KGHSH and LQKENI. Taken from cysteine to phenylalanine, the CDR3 has 15 residues. Kept here is only the CDR3 DNA, which spans 45 bases and is read in frame from base 1. The V end loses 2 bases and the J end loses 1 base, and a stretch of 11 bases separates them. The sample in question was CD4+ T cells sorted from PBMCs, obtained 5 days after the yellow fever booster vaccination. The sequence joins TRBV18 to TRBJ1-1, with an unclear D gene assignment. The clonotype was recovered from a man between 18 and 29 years old who received the YFV17D yellow fever vaccine. The CDR3 reads as follows: CASSPGSQRNTEAFF. The DNA is TGTGCCAGCTCACCAGGGTCCCAAAGGAACACTGAAGCTTTCTTT.